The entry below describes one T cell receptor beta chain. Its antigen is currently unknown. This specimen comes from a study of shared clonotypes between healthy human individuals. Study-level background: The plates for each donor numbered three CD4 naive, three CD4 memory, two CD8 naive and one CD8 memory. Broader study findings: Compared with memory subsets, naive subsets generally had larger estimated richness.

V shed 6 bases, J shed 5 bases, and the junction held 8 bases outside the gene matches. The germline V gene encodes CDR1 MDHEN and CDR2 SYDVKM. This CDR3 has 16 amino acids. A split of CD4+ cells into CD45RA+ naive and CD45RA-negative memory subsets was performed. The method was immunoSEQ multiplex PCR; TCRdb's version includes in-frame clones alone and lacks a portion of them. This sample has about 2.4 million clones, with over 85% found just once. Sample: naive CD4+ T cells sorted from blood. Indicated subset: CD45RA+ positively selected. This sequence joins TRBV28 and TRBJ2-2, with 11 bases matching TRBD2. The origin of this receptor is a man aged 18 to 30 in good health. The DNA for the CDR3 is TGTGCCAGCAGCCGCGCTAGCGGGGGGTATACCGGGGAGCTGTTTTTT. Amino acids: CASSRASGGYTGELFF.